This T cell receptor beta chain was captured in a study of a mutant IDH1 vaccine in newly diagnosed glioma. Study details: Previous treatment comprised radiotherapy, temozolomide, or both, mostly both.

Concerning this clone itself: As yet, its antigen is unknown.

Time point meaning: baseline, week 1 (first vaccination visit). Specified treatment: pre-vaccination baseline after standard-of-care therapy. Donors had new IDH1-mutant astrocytomas of WHO grade 3 or 4 (ATRX-lost). Here immunoSEQ multiplex PCR was the method, and the copy in TCRdb shows in-frame clones only, minus some. Of about 51,000 clones in the sample, around three quarters were seen once. The study, taken as a whole, reports: Immune responses induced by vaccination arose in approximately 93% of the patients.

The CDR3 is 13 residues long. V shed 1 base and J 8 bases; nucleotides not matched to a gene: 4. The germline V gene has CDR1 LNHDA and CDR2 SQIVND (reference sequence). This receptor was taken from a woman in her thirties or forties with glioma. The V and J genes are TRBV19 and TRBJ1-2, with 7 bases aligning to TRBD1. The sequencing here drew on PBMCs, taken from a glioma patient treated with radiotherapy, temozolomide or both. Written as DNA, the CDR3 is TGTGCCAGTAGTATAGGACAGGGTCGGGGCTACACCTTC. Residues: CASSIGQGRGYTF.